This T cell receptor beta chain was recorded in a study of CD8 T cells in ankylosing spondylitis. Findings and limits, study-wide: CD8+ disease-linked clones were present at relatively low frequencies in blood. Several highly homologous variants made up a TCR beta motif, and this motif appeared characteristic of ankylosing spondylitis blood.

TCRdb itself ran the 5' RACE reads through MiXCR, one entry per CDR3 protein. The sample consists of some 450,000 distinct CDR3 sequences, under 20% of them appearing once. This clonotype was counted ten times or more. Antigen unknown. The CDR3 runs to 14 residues. CDR1 is SQVTM and CDR2 is ANQGSEA in the germline V gene. V was shortened by 6 bases and J by 4 bases, with 16 bases between the two germline ends. This rearrangement joins TRBV29-1 to TRBJ2-1; possible D gene TRBD1, 6 bases. The TCR comes from a male donor with ankylosing spondylitis. Sequencing used blood, either unsorted or a sorted T cell fraction (not recorded which). The CDR3 protein is CSVERTRGYNEQFF. Written as DNA, the CDR3 is TGCAGCGTCGAAAGGACAAGGGGGTACAATGAGCAGTTCTTC.